The source of this T cell receptor (beta chain) is a study of blood T cell repertoires in COVID-19. About the study: Sites across the United States, Italy and Spain contributed samples from acute and convalescent COVID-19. PBMCs, B-cell-depleted T cells, or T cells provided the cDNA or gDNA that made up the material.

The CDR3 consists of 15 residues. V gave up 4 bases and J gave up 4 bases; unmatched junction bases: 8. Germline-derived CDR1 and CDR2 are SGHDN and FVKESK. Libraries were prepared by immunoSEQ multiplex PCR; TCRdb keeps only in-frame clonotypes and omits some of them. This repertoire shows 130,000 to 150,000 clones, 80% to 85% found once; its top ten account for about 39%. The rearrangement links TRBV14 to TRBJ1-2, with 8 bases fitting TRBD1. The receptor comes from a human donor in a cohort sampled during active COVID-19. Source material: peripheral blood. The CDR3 region has the DNA TGTGCCAGCAGCCTCTGGACAGGGTGGTCCTATGGCTACACCTTC. Its translation is CASSLWTGWSYGYTF.